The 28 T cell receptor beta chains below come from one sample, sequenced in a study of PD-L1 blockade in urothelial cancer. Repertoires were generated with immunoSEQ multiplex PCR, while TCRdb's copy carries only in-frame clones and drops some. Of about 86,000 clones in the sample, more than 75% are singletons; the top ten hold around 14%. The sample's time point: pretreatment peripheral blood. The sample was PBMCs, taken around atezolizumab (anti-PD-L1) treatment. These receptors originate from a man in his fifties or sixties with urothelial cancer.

The CDR3 reads CASRSPYRNTEAFF. The CDR3 coding sequence is TGTGCCAGCAGGTCACCCTACAGGAACACTGAAGCTTTCTTT. J is TRBJ1-1 and V is TRBV6-5; D remains ambiguous. Trimming took off 6 bases at V and 1 base at J, with 12 bases between the two ends. Per the germline V gene, CDR1 is MNHEY and CDR2 is SVGAGI. This CDR3 has 14 residues.

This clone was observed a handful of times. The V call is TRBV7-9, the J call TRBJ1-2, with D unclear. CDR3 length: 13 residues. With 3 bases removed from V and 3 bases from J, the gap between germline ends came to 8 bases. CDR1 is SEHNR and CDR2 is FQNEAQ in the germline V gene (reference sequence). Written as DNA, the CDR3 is TGTGCCAGCAGCTTCTGGGGAGACTATGGCTACACCTTC. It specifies CASSFWGDYGYTF.

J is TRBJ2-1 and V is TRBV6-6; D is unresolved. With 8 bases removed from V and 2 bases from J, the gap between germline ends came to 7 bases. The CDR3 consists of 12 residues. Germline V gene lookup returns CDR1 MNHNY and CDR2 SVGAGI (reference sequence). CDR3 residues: CASSLTYNEQFF. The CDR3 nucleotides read TGTGCCAGCTCCCTTACCTACAATGAGCAGTTCTTC.

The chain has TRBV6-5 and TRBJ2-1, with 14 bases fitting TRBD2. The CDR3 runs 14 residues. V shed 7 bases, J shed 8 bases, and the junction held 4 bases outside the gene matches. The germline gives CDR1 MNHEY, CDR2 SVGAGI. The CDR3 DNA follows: TGTGCCAGCAATAGACTAGCGGGAGGGGATGAGCAGTTCTTC. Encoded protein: CASNRLAGGDEQFF.

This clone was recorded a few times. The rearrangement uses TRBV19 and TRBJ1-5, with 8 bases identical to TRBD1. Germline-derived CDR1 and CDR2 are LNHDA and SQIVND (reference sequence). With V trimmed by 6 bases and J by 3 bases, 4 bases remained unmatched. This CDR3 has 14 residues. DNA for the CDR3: TGTGCCAGTAGAGACAGGGGATACAATCAGCCCCAGCATTTT. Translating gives CASRDRGYNQPQHF.

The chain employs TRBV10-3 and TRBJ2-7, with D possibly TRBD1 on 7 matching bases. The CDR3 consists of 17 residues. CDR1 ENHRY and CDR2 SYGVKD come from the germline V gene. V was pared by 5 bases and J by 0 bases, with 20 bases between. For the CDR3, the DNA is TGTGCCATCAGTTCGTCGCCTTCGCGGGACAGCTCCTACGAGCAGTACTTC. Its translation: CAISSSPSRDSSYEQYF.

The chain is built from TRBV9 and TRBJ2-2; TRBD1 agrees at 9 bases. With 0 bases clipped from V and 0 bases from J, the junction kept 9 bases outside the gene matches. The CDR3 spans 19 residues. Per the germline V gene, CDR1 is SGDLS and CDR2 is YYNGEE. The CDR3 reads CASSVGMVGQGANTGELFF. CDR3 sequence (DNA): TGTGCCAGCAGCGTAGGGATGGTGGGACAGGGAGCGAACACCGGGGAGCTGTTTTTT.

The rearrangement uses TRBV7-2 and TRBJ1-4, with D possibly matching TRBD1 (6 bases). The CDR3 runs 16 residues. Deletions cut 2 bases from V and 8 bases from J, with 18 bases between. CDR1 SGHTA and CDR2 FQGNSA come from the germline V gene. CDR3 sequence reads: CASSLWPQGRREKLFF. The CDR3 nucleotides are TGTGCCAGCAGCTTATGGCCACAGGGTCGTCGGGAAAAACTGTTTTTT. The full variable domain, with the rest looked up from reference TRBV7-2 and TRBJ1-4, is GAGVSQSPSNKVTEKGKDVELRCDPISGHTALYWYRQSLGQGLEFLIYFQGNSAPDKSGLPSDRFSAERTGGSVSTLTIQRTQQEDSAVYLCASSLWPQGRREKLFFGSGTQLSVL.

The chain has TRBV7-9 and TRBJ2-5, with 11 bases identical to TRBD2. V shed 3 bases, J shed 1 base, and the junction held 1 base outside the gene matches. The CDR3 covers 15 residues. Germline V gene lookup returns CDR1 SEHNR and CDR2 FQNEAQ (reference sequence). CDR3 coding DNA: TGTGCCAGCAGCTTTACTAGCGGGGGCCAAGAGACCCAGTACTTC. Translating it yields CASSFTSGGQETQYF. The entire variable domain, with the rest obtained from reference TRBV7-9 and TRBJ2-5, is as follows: DTGVSQNPRHKITKRGQNVTFRCDPISEHNRLYWYRQTLGQGPEFLTYFQNEAQLEKSRLLSDRFSAERPKGSFSTLEIQRTEQGDSAMYLCASSFTSGGQETQYFGPGTRLLVL.

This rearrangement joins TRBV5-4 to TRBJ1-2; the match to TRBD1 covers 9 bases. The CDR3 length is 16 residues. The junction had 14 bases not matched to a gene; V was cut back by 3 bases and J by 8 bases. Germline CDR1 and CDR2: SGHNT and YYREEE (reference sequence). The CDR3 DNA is TGTGCCAGCAGCTCGATACTACAGGGGGCAAGTGGAGGCTACACCTTC. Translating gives CASSSILQGASGGYTF.

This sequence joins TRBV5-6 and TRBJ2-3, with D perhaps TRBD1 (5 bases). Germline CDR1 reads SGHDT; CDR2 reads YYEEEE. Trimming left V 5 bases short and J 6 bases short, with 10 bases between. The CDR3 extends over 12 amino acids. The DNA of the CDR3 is TGTGCCAGCAGGCTGTCAGGGGATACGCAGTATTTT. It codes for CASRLSGDTQYF.

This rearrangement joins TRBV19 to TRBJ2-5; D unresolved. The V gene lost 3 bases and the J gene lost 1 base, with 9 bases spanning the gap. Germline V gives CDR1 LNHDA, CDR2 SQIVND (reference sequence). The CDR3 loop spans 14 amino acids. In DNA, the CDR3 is TGTGCCAGTAGTATGGGCAGAAGCCAAGAGACCCAGTACTTC. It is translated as CASSMGRSQETQYF.

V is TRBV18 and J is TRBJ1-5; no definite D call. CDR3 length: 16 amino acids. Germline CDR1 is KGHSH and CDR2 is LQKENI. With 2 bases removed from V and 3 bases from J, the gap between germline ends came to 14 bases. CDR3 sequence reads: CASSPLARTTNQPQHF. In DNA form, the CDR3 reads TGTGCCAGCTCACCATTAGCCAGAACCACCAATCAGCCCCAGCATTTT.

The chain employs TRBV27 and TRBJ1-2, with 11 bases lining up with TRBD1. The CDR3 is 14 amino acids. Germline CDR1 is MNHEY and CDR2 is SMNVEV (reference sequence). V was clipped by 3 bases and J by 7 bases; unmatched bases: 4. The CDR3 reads CASSLDRGLRGYTF. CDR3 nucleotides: TGTGCCAGCAGTTTGGACAGGGGGCTTCGTGGCTACACCTTC.

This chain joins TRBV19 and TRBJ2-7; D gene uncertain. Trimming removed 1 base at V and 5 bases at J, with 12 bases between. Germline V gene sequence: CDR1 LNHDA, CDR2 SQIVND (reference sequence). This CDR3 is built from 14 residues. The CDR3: CASSIGSGANEQYF. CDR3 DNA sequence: TGTGCCAGTAGTATAGGGAGTGGCGCCAACGAGCAGTACTTC.

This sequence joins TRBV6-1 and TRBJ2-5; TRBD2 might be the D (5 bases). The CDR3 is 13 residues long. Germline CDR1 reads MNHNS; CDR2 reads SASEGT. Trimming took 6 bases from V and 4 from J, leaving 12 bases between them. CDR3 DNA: TGTGCCAGCAGGAGGGCCAAGGGAGAGACCCAGTACTTC. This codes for CASRRAKGETQYF.

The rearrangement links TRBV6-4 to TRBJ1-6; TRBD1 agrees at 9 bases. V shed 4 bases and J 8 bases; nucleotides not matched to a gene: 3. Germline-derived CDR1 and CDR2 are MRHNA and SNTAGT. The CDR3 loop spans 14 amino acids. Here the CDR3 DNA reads TGTGCCAGCAGTGGACAGGGGGTGGATTCACCCCTCCACTTT. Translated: CASSGQGVDSPLHF.

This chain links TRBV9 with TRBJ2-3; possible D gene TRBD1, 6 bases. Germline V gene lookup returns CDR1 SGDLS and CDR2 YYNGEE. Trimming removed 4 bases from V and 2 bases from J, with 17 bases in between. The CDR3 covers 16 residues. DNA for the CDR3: TGTGCCAGCAGCACAGGACAGATCTCGAACACAGATACGCAGTATTTT. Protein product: CASSTGQISNTDTQYF. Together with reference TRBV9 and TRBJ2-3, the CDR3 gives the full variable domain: DSGVTQTPKHLITATGQRVTLRCSPRSGDLSVYWYQQSLDQGLQFLIQYYNGEERAKGNILERFSAQQFPDLHSELNLSSLELGDSALYFCASSTGQISNTDTQYFGPGTRLTVL.

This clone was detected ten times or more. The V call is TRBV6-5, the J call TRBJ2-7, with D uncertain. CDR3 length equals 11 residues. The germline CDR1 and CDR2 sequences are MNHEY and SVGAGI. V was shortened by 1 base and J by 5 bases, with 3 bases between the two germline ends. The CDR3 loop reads CASSYLNEQYF. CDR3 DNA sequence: TGTGCCAGCAGTTACTTAAACGAGCAGTACTTC.

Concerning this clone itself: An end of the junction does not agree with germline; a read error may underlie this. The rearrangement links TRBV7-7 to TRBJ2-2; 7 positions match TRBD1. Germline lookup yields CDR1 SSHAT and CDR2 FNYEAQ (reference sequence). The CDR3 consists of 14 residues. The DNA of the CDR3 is TGTGCTAGCAGCCAGACAGGGCGCACCGGGGAGCTGTTTTTT. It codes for CASSQTGRTGELFF.

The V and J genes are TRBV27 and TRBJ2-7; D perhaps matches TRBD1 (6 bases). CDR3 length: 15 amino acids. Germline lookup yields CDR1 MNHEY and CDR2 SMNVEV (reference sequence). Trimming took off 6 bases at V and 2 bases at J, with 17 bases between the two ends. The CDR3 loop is CASSATGTPTYEQYF. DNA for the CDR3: TGTGCCAGCAGCGCTACCGGGACACCCACCTACGAGCAGTACTTC.

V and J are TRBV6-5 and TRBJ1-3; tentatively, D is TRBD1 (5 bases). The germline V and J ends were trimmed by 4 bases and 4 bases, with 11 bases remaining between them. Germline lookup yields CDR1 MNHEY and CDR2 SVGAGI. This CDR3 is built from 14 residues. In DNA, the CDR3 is TGTGCCAGCAGTTCAGGGCGTCAGGGAAACACCATATATTTT. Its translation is CASSSGRQGNTIYF.

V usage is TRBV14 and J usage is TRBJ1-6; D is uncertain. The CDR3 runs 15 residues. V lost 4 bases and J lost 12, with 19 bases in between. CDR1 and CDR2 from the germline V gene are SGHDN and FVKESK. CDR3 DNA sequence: TGTGCCAGCAGCCCGATCTCCGGGGAACGAGGACCCCTCCACTTT. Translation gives CASSPISGERGPLHF.

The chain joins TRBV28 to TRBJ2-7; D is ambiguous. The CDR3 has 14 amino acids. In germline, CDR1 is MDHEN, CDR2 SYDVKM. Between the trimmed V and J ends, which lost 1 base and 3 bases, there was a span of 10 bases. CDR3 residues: CASSLFPLNYEQYF. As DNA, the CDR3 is TGTGCCAGCAGTTTATTTCCCCTTAACTACGAGCAGTACTTC.

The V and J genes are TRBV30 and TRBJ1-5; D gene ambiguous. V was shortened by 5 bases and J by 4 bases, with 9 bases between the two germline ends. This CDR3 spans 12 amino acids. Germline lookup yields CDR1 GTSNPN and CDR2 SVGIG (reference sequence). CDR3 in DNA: TGTGCCTGGGGAGGGTGGAATCAGCCCCAGCATTTT. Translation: CAWGGWNQPQHF.

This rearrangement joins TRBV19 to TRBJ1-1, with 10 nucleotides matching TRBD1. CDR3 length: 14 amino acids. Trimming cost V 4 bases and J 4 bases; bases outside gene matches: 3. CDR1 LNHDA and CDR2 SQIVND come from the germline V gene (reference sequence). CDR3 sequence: CASSRDRGITEAFF. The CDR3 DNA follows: TGTGCCAGTAGTAGGGACAGGGGCATCACTGAAGCTTTCTTT. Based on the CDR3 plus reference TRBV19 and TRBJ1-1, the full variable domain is DGGITQSPKYLFRKEGQNVTLSCEQNLNHDAMYWYRQDPGQGLRLIYYSQIVNDFQKGDIAEGYSVSREKKESFPLTVTSAQKNPTAFYLCASSRDRGITEAFFGQGTRLTVV.

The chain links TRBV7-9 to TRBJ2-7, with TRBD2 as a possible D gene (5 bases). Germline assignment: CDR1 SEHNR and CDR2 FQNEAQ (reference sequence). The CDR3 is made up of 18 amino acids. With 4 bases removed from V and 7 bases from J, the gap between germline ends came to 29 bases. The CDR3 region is CASSWAGGGQILHGEQYF. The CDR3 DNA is TGTGCCAGCAGCTGGGCGGGCGGTGGGCAGATCCTCCACGGGGAGCAGTACTTC.

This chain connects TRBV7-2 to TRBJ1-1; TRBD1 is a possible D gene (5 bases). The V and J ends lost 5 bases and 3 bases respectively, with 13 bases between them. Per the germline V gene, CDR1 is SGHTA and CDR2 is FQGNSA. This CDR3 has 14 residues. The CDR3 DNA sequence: TGTGCCAGCAGCCCAAACTCGGGGGACACTGAAGCTTTCTTT. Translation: CASSPNSGDTEAFF. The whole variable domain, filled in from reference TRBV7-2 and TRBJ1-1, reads GAGVSQSPSNKVTEKGKDVELRCDPISGHTALYWYRQSLGQGLEFLIYFQGNSAPDKSGLPSDRFSAERTGGSVSTLTIQRTQQEDSAVYLCASSPNSGDTEAFFGQGTRLTVV.